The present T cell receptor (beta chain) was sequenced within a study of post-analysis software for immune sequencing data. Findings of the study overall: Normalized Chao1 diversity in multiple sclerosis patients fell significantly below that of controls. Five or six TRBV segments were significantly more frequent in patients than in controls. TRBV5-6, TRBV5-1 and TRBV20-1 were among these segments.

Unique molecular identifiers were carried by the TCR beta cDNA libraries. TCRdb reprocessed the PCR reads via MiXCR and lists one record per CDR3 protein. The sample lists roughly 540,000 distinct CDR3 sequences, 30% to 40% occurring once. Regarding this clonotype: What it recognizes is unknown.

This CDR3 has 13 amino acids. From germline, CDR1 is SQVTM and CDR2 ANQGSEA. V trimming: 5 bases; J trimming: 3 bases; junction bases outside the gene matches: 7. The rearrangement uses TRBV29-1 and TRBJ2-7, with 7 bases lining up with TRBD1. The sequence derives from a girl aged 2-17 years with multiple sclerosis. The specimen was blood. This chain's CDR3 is CSVLQGWGYEQYF. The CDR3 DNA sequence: TGCAGCGTTCTACAGGGGTGGGGCTACGAGCAGTACTTC.